The 27 T cell receptor beta chains in this list originate from one sample, sequenced in a study of Graves' ophthalmopathy and Graves' hyperthyroidism. Researchers took RNA transcripts and amplified TCR beta CDR3 regions from them. RT-PCR in the first round used HTBI primers; a second-round multiplex PCR followed. Each CDR3 protein is one row after TCRdb ran MiXCR on the multiplex PCR reads. The sample includes about 370,000 distinct CDR3 sequences, approximately 18% seen only once; the top ten take roughly 2.6%. Specimen: peripheral blood. The receptors were gathered from an adult woman with stable Graves' hyperthyroidism.

At least ten counts were recorded for this clonotype. The chain links TRBV5-1 to TRBJ2-4, with TRBD2 as a possible D gene (6 bases). The V end lost 2 bases, the J end lost 6 bases, and 12 bases lay between the germline ends. The V gene's germline CDR1 is SGHRS and CDR2 YFSETQ. This CDR3 spans 14 amino acids. For the CDR3, the DNA is TGCGCCAGCAGCTTACGGACTAAGAGAAACATTCAGTACTTC. Residues: CASSLRTKRNIQYF.

V gene TRBV30 combines with J gene TRBJ1-1; D is unresolved. CDR3 length: 13 amino acids. The ends were cut back, 0 bases at V and 4 bases at J, with 9 bases in the middle. From germline, CDR1 is GTSNPN and CDR2 SVGIG (reference sequence). Here the CDR3 reads CAWSVQGVTEAFF. The CDR3 DNA follows: TGTGCCTGGAGTGTACAAGGTGTCACTGAAGCTTTCTTT.

Many counts were recorded for this clonotype. The V and J genes are TRBV7-9 and TRBJ1-1; D is undetermined. CDR1 SEHNR and CDR2 FQNEAQ come from the germline V gene (reference sequence). Deletions cut 5 bases from V and 4 bases from J, with 8 bases between. The CDR3 length is 12 residues. The DNA for the CDR3 is TGTGCCAGCAGCCCCCTGAGCACTGAAGCTTTCTTT. It translates to CASSPLSTEAFF.

This clonotype was detected only once. This chain links TRBV12-3 or TRBV12-4 with TRBJ2-4; D perhaps matches TRBD2 (5 bases). The CDR3 length is 13 residues. Trimming shortened V by 6 bases and J by 12 bases, and 18 bases separated the two germline ends. The chain's CDR3 is CASRPSLDSDQYF. CDR3 in DNA: TGTGCCAGCAGACCTAGCCTCGACTCGGATCAGTACTTC.

This clonotype was seen at least ten times. This chain uses TRBV6-1 with TRBJ1-1, with 10 nucleotides matching TRBD1. V dropped 4 bases and J dropped 3; count of bases not matched to a gene: 8. CDR1 and CDR2 (germline): MNHNS, SASEGT. CDR3 length: 16 amino acids. This chain's CDR3 is CASSVRDRGSYTEAFF. In DNA form, the CDR3 reads TGTGCCAGCAGTGTACGGGACAGGGGTTCGTACACTGAAGCTTTCTTT.

Many counts were recorded for this clonotype. This sequence joins TRBV15 and TRBJ1-1; no definite D call. This CDR3 region has 13 residues. Germline values: CDR1 LNHNV, CDR2 YYDKDF (reference sequence). Trimming left V 2 bases short and J 1 base short, with 5 bases between. In DNA form, the CDR3 reads TGTGCCACCAGCAGATTAGGGAACACTGAAGCTTTCTTT. It codes for CATSRLGNTEAFF.

The sample holds many counts of this clonotype. This chain uses TRBV9 with TRBJ2-7; D gene ambiguous. Germline lookup yields CDR1 SGDLS and CDR2 YYNGEE. Trimming took off 0 bases at V and 3 bases at J, with 7 bases between the two ends. This CDR3 has 13 residues. CDR3 residues: CASSVDLGYEQYF. CDR3 bases: TGTGCCAGCAGCGTAGATTTAGGCTACGAGCAGTACTTC.

The chain has TRBV7-6 and TRBJ2-1, with no clear D. This CDR3 comprises 13 residues. Germline CDR1 and CDR2: SGHVS and FNYEAQ. V was trimmed by 5 bases and J by 4 bases, leaving 9 bases between them. CDR3 loop: CASSKQIYNEQFF. The DNA for the CDR3 is TGTGCCAGCAGCAAACAGATATACAATGAGCAGTTCTTC.

This clonotype was detected only a few times. The junction differs from germline at one of its ends, possibly a read error. This chain links TRBV7-8 with TRBJ2-2, with D perhaps matching TRBD1 or TRBD2 (6 bases each). The germline CDR1 and CDR2 sequences are SGHVS and FQNEAQ. The CDR3 has 16 residues. CDR3 sequence reads: CASSFHLGGGTGGLFF. The CDR3, as DNA: TGTGCCAGCAGCTTTCATCTGGGGGGCGGCACCGGGGGGCTGTTTTTT.

This clonotype has at least ten counts. The rearrangement uses TRBV28 and TRBJ2-7; tentative D call: TRBD1 (5 bases). V was clipped by 7 bases and J by 3 bases, with 10 bases between them. Germline V gene data show CDR1 as MDHEN and CDR2 as SYDVKM. The CDR3 sequence is 12 residues long. The CDR3 sequence: CASKGWDYEQYF. The CDR3 DNA follows: TGTGCCAGCAAGGGGTGGGACTACGAGCAGTACTTC.

This clonotype was seen many times. A read error may account for a junction end that differs from germline. This CDR3 reads CASSDGTSTYTGAFF. Written as DNA, the CDR3 is TGTGCCAGCAGTGATGGGACCTCCACCTACACTGGAGCTTTCTTT. The chain is built from TRBV12-3 or TRBV12-4 and TRBJ1-1; possible D gene TRBD1, 5 bases. The CDR3 has 15 amino acids.

Written as DNA, the CDR3 is TGTGCCAGCAGTCAGGAGGTATATCAGCCCCAGCATTTT. It yields the protein CASSQEVYQPQHF. The V call is TRBV7-2, the J call TRBJ1-5; no reliable D call. Trimming left V 6 bases short and J 5 bases short, with 11 bases between. The CDR3 extends over 13 amino acids. From germline, CDR1 is SGHTA and CDR2 FQGNSA.

The table lists this clonotype with many counts. This chain uses TRBV28 with TRBJ2-5; D call uncertain. V was pared by 2 bases and J by 1 base, with 8 bases between. Germline assignment: CDR1 MDHEN and CDR2 SYDVKM. The CDR3 loop spans 14 amino acids. The CDR3 sequence: CASSLTYFQETQYF. CDR3 DNA sequence: TGTGCCAGCAGTTTAACGTACTTCCAAGAGACCCAGTACTTC.

This clonotype was counted ten times or more. The chain couples TRBV7-2 to TRBJ2-7; 7 positions match TRBD2. The CDR3 runs to 15 residues. J was trimmed by 0 bases and V by 1 base; bases with no gene match: 3. Germline V gene data show CDR1 as SGHTA and CDR2 as FQGNSA. As DNA, the CDR3 is TGTGCCAGCAGCTTAGGGCGGGGGAGCTCCTACGAGCAGTACTTC. Protein: CASSLGRGSSYEQYF.

This clonotype was found many times. The CDR3 DNA reads as TGTGCCAGCAGTTGGACAGAGTCGAACACCGGGGAGCTGTTTTTT. Protein: CASSWTESNTGELFF. This chain connects TRBV12-3 or TRBV12-4 to TRBJ2-2, with D possibly being TRBD1 (6 bases). CDR3 length equals 15 residues. V was pared by 4 bases and J by 0 bases, with 9 bases between.

This CDR3 is CAFSDQGGEQYV. As DNA, the CDR3 is TGTGCCTTCAGTGATCAGGGGGGCGAGCAGTACGTC. The J gene is TRBJ2-7, the V gene TRBV10-3, with D maybe TRBD1 (7 bases). Germline CDR1 and CDR2: ENHRY and SYGVKD. The CDR3 runs 12 residues.

This clonotype occurred many times. V is TRBV5-4 and J is TRBJ2-7; possibly TRBD2 for D (6 bases). CDR3 size: 12 residues. Germline V gene data show CDR1 as SGHNT and CDR2 as YYREEE (reference sequence). V dropped 4 bases and J dropped 6 bases, with 11 bases sitting between them. The CDR3 protein is CASSGGTGEQYF. Here the CDR3 DNA reads TGTGCCAGCAGCGGGGGGACTGGCGAGCAGTACTTC.

The chain is built from TRBV7-9 and TRBJ2-7, with 8 bases lining up with TRBD2. CDR1 is SEHNR and CDR2 is FQNEAQ in the germline V gene (reference sequence). V trimming: 5 bases; J trimming: 4 bases; junction bases outside the gene matches: 10. CDR3 length: 15 amino acids. The CDR3: CASSTTGGAGYEQYF. CDR3 DNA sequence: TGTGCCAGCAGCACAACCGGGGGGGCCGGATACGAGCAGTACTTC.

There are many counts of this clonotype. The chain combines TRBV10-3 with TRBJ1-1; 8 nucleotides agree with TRBD1. CDR1 is ENHRY, CDR2 SYGVKD, per germline. V lost 3 bases to trimming and J lost 6 bases; unmatched junction nucleotides: 9. The CDR3 spans 15 residues. CDR3 amino acids: CAISDRQGSRSEAFF. CDR3 DNA: TGTGCCATCAGTGACCGACAGGGGTCTCGATCTGAAGCTTTCTTT.

With respect to this clonotype: Being one base from a much bigger clone, this may be a read error. V is TRBV25-1 and J is TRBJ1-5; a weak D match, TRBD1 (5 bases). Looked up from germline, CDR1 is MGHDK and CDR2 is SYGVNS. V shed 5 bases and J shed 9 bases, with 14 bases lying between them. The CDR3 has 13 amino acids. CDR3 DNA sequence: TGTGCCAGCAGTTTGGGGGGTCTTCGGCCCCAGCATTTT. This sequence encodes CASSLGGLRPQHF.

In this sample, this clonotype turned up many times. V usage is TRBV4-3 and J usage is TRBJ2-2, with 8 bases fitting TRBD2. The CDR3 is 16 residues long. V lost 0 bases and J lost 4; bases outside the gene matches: 4. Germline-derived CDR1 and CDR2 are LGHNA and YSLEER. The CDR3: CASSQEVAGLTGELFF. The CDR3 DNA follows: TGCGCCAGCAGCCAAGAAGTAGCGGGACTCACCGGGGAGCTGTTTTTT.

At least ten counts were recorded for this clonotype. The chain couples TRBV29-1 to TRBJ2-2; no firm D call. The CDR3 consists of 13 residues. CDR1 and CDR2 (germline): SQVTM, ANQGSEA. The V gene lost 7 bases and the J gene lost 0 bases, with 9 bases spanning the gap. The CDR3 bases are TGCAGCGGTGGACGGACGAACACCGGGGAGCTGTTTTTT. Its translation is CSGGRTNTGELFF.

A few counts support this clonotype. The chain couples TRBV12-5 to TRBJ2-1, with D possibly called TRBD1 or TRBD2 (5 bases each). The CDR3 runs 15 residues. Germline V gene data show CDR1 as LGHNT and CDR2 as FRNRAP. Trimming removed 0 bases at V and 6 bases at J, with 12 bases between. The CDR3: CASGLVRRGANEQFF. The DNA for the CDR3 is TGTGCTAGTGGTTTGGTACGAAGAGGGGCCAATGAGCAGTTCTTC.

There are many counts of this clonotype. The V and J genes are TRBV20-1 and TRBJ1-1; D unresolved. V lost 6 bases, J lost 2 bases, and 10 bases lay in between. This CDR3 contains 12 residues. Germline V gene data show CDR1 as DFQATT and CDR2 as SNEGSKA (reference sequence). CDR3 bases: TGCAGTGCGACCACGGATAACACTGAAGCTTTCTTT. This gives the protein CSATTDNTEAFF.

This clonotype has at least ten counts. The V and J genes are TRBV27 and TRBJ2-7; TRBD2 might be the D (6 bases). The germline V gene has CDR1 MNHEY and CDR2 SMNVEV (reference sequence). Between the trimmed V and J ends, which lost 5 bases and 2 bases, there was a span of 16 bases. This CDR3 comprises 15 residues. In DNA, the CDR3 is TGTGCCAGCAGTAGTACGGGGGAGTTTCCCTACGAGCAGTACTTC. Translation gives CASSSTGEFPYEQYF.

This clonotype came up a few times. A much more abundant neighbour one base away suggests this may be a read error. The chain is built from TRBV12-3 or TRBV12-4 and TRBJ2-2; 7 bases are shared with TRBD1. The length of the CDR3 is 13 residues. J was trimmed by 5 bases and V by 6 bases; bases with no gene match: 3. The CDR3 is CASRGQRTGELFF. The CDR3 bases are TGTGCCAGCAGGGGACAGAGGACCGGGGAGCTGTTTTTT.

This clonotype was recorded at least ten times. V and J are TRBV12-3 or TRBV12-4 and TRBJ2-2; 10 bases are shared with TRBD1. J was trimmed by 6 bases and V by 7 bases; bases with no gene match: 11. The CDR3 totals 16 residues. The DNA of the CDR3 is TGTGCCAGCACCCCCGACAGGGGGCGTTGGTCCGGGGAGCTGTTTTTT. Protein sequence: CASTPDRGRWSGELFF.